Sample share makes the clone carrying this T cell receptor beta chain medium-sized. This sample was taken from a study of blood T cell repertoires in COVID-19. On the study more broadly: Samples taken during acute and convalescent COVID-19 were collected in the United States, Italy and Spain.

V lost 2 bases and J lost 0, with 6 bases in between. In germline, CDR1 is MDHEN, CDR2 SYDVKM. The CDR3 runs to 14 residues. TCRdb's copy holds only in-frame clones and misses some; the assay was immunoSEQ multiplex PCR. The sample carries 100,000 to 120,000 clones, less than 85% recorded once. The V and J genes are TRBV28 and TRBJ2-3; D unresolved. Sequenced material: peripheral blood. The source of this sequence is an elderly woman with acute or convalescent COVID-19. The CDR3 loop reads CASSLGRSTDTQYF. CDR3 DNA sequence: TGTGCCAGCAGTTTAGGTCGGAGCACAGATACGCAGTATTTT.